These 16 T cell receptor beta chains were sequenced from one sample in a study of siplizumab effects on memory and regulatory T cells. The repertoire was sequenced with immunoSEQ multiplex PCR; TCRdb's copy has only in-frame clones and lacks some. The table has some 100,000 clones, 85% to 95% seen once. The sequenced sample was Tregs sorted from blood. These receptors originate from a human donor in good health.

The genes are TRBV27 and TRBJ1-1; D not certain. The germline V gene has CDR1 MNHEY and CDR2 SMNVEV (reference sequence). This CDR3 is 15 amino acids long. V gave up 3 bases and J gave up 6 bases, with 17 bases separating them. This CDR3 is CASSFSGVSGAEAFF. DNA for the CDR3: TGTGCCAGCAGTTTTTCTGGGGTAAGCGGAGCTGAAGCTTTCTTT.

The J gene is TRBJ1-2, the V gene TRBV7-2, with a tentative D call TRBD1 (5 bases). The V and J ends lost 4 bases and 4 bases respectively, with 10 bases between them. Germline loops: CDR1 SGHTA, CDR2 FQGNSA. This CDR3 is 13 amino acids long. The chain's CDR3 is CASSSRQTYGYTF. Here the CDR3 DNA reads TGTGCCAGCAGCTCACGACAGACCTATGGCTACACCTTC. Using reference TRBV7-2 and TRBJ1-2 for the parts outside the CDR3, the full variable domain is GAGVSQSPSNKVTEKGKDVELRCDPISGHTALYWYRQSLGQGLEFLIYFQGNSAPDKSGLPSDRFSAERTGGSVSTLTIQRTQQEDSAVYLCASSSRQTYGYTFGSGTRLTVV.

The chain joins TRBV19 to TRBJ2-5, with TRBD1 as a possible D gene (6 bases). Germline V CDR1 and CDR2: LNHDA, SQIVND (reference sequence). This CDR3 has 15 residues. V lost 6 bases, J lost 1 base, and 15 bases lay in between. The CDR3 DNA reads TGTGCCAGTAGCCAATCCAGGGGAATCCAAGAGACCCAGTACTTC. Its protein product is CASSQSRGIQETQYF.

The V call is TRBV6-5, the J call TRBJ2-2, with D perhaps TRBD1 (5 bases). Trimming pared 0 bases from V and 1 base from J, leaving 6 bases between. Germline loops: CDR1 MNHEY, CDR2 SVGAGI. The CDR3 runs to 15 residues. The CDR3 here is CASSYSQGNTGELFF. The CDR3 DNA follows: TGTGCCAGCAGTTACTCGCAGGGGAACACCGGGGAGCTGTTTTTT.

The gene calls are TRBV28 and TRBJ2-3, with TRBD1 as a possible D gene (7 bases). The V end was cut by 8 bases, the J end by 6 bases, with 30 bases between. CDR3 size: 18 residues. CDR1 is MDHEN, CDR2 SYDVKM, per germline. The CDR3 region is CASPLQIGTGAGGDTQYF. CDR3 DNA sequence: TGTGCCAGCCCACTTCAGATAGGGACTGGGGCAGGGGGGGATACGCAGTATTTT.

The chain has TRBV25-1 and TRBJ2-1, with unresolved D. Deletions cut 11 bases from V and 0 bases from J, with 17 bases between. There are 15 residues in the CDR3. Germline lookup yields CDR1 MGHDK and CDR2 SYGVNS. The CDR3 protein is CASKRDESSYNEQFF. In nucleotides, the CDR3 is TGTGCCTCCAAGCGAGACGAGAGCTCCTACAATGAGCAGTTCTTC.

The chain uses TRBV2 and TRBJ1-4; the D gene is possibly TRBD1 (5 bases). There are 13 residues in the CDR3. Deletions cut 6 bases from V and 6 bases from J, with 11 bases between. From germline, CDR1 is SNHLY and CDR2 FYNNEI. The CDR3 DNA follows: TGTGCCAGCAGGGGGGGATCCTATGAAAAACTGTTTTTT. Translation: CASRGGSYEKLFF.

V gene TRBV11-2 combines with J gene TRBJ1-6; D is possibly TRBD1 (5 bases). This CDR3 is 15 amino acids long. Germline CDR1 SGHAT, CDR2 FQNNGV. The V and J ends lost 5 bases and 5 bases respectively, with 13 bases between them. The CDR3 coding sequence is TGTGCCAGCAGCCCTGCGACAGAAAATAATTCACCCCTCCACTTT. Translation gives CASSPATENNSPLHF.

In DNA, the CDR3 is TGCGCCAGCAGCCATTGGAGGAAAGAGACCCAGTACTTC. Translating gives CASSHWRKETQYF. V is TRBV4-1 and J is TRBJ2-5, with D perhaps matching TRBD2 (5 bases). Trimming stripped 3 bases from V and 3 bases from J, with 8 bases between. The CDR3 is made up of 13 amino acids. Germline assignment: CDR1 MGHRA and CDR2 YSYEKL.

The chain employs TRBV5-6 and TRBJ1-1; D call uncertain. CDR3 size: 11 residues. The germline CDR1 and CDR2 sequences are SGHDT and YYEEEE. V lost 0 bases, J lost 9 bases, and 6 bases lay in between. DNA for the CDR3: TGTGCCAGCAGCTTGGGGACTCAAGCTTTCTTT. Its translation: CASSLGTQAFF.

This chain connects TRBV15 to TRBJ2-7, with TRBD1 matching 8 bases. There are 13 residues in the CDR3. V shed 4 bases, J shed 8 bases, and the junction held 7 bases outside the gene matches. CDR1 LNHNV and CDR2 YYDKDF come from the germline V gene (reference sequence). This CDR3 reads CATSMMTGDKQYF. The CDR3, as DNA: TGTGCCACCAGCATGATGACAGGGGACAAGCAGTACTTC.

The V and J genes are TRBV28 and TRBJ1-1; D may be TRBD1 (6 bases). V lost 6 bases, J lost 4 bases, and 18 bases lay in between. Germline assignment: CDR1 MDHEN and CDR2 SYDVKM. CDR3 size: 15 residues. The chain's CDR3 is CASRTHEAGVTEAFF. DNA for the CDR3: TGTGCCAGCAGAACACACGAGGCAGGGGTCACTGAAGCTTTCTTT.

The chain couples TRBV25-1 to TRBJ2-5, with TRBD1 matching over 10 bases. The CDR3 consists of 14 residues. The junction had 5 bases not matched to a gene; V was cut back by 6 bases and J by 4 bases. Germline assignment: CDR1 MGHDK and CDR2 SYGVNS. This CDR3 is CASSPGQGGETQYF. The CDR3 DNA follows: TGTGCCAGCAGCCCCGGACAGGGGGGAGAGACCCAGTACTTC.

The gene calls are TRBV29-1 and TRBJ2-3, with D perhaps TRBD2 (6 bases). Looked up from germline, CDR1 is SQVTM and CDR2 is ANQGSEA. V was pared by 3 bases and J by 5 bases, with 15 bases between. The CDR3 length is 14 residues. DNA of the CDR3: TGCAGCGTTGATACGGGAGCCAGCGGAGATACGCAGTATTTT. Its protein is CSVDTGASGDTQYF.

This rearrangement joins TRBV30 to TRBJ2-2; D is uncertain. The CDR3 is 13 residues long. V lost 0 bases to trimming and J lost 7 bases, with 9 bases between them. Germline V gene data show CDR1 as GTSNPN and CDR2 as SVGIG (reference sequence). The CDR3 loop reads CAWSVWGIGELFF. In nucleotides, the CDR3 is TGTGCCTGGAGTGTATGGGGTATCGGGGAGCTGTTTTTT.

The V and J genes are TRBV7-9 and TRBJ2-7; D is unresolved. Looked up from germline, CDR1 is SEHNR and CDR2 is FQNEAQ (reference sequence). Trimming stripped 5 bases from V and 0 bases from J, with 14 bases between. The CDR3 runs to 15 residues. The CDR3: CASSRPTSNSYEQYF. In DNA, the CDR3 is TGTGCCAGCAGCCGCCCAACGAGCAACTCCTACGAGCAGTACTTC.